A single sample gave rise to the 7 T cell receptor beta chains below, sequenced in a study of identical twins. TCRdb fed the 5' RACE reads into MiXCR, producing one record per CDR3 protein. The data show a few hundred thousand distinct CDR3 sequences, about 8% seen once. The same data also contributed to another study, on yellow fever vaccine responses in identical twins.

Sequenced material: memory (CD45RO+) T cells sorted from blood. The receptors shown here come from a woman aged 18-29 years in good health.

The J gene is TRBJ2-1, the V gene TRBV5-6; D is unresolved. CDR1 and CDR2 from the germline V gene are SGHDT and YYEEEE. This CDR3 comprises 13 residues. Trimming pared 0 bases from V and 6 bases from J, leaving 7 bases between. CDR3 region: CASSLAVINEQFF. The CDR3 coding sequence is TGTGCCAGCAGCTTGGCTGTTATCAATGAGCAGTTCTTC. The whole variable domain, filled in from reference TRBV5-6 and TRBJ2-1, reads DAGVTQSPTHLIKTRGQQVTLRCSPKSGHDTVSWYQQALGQGPQFIFQYYEEEERQRGNFPDRFSGHQFPNYSSELNVNALLLGDSALYLCASSLAVINEQFFGPGTRLTVL.

Ten or more counts support this clonotype. The rearrangement uses TRBV3-1 and TRBJ2-5; 14 bases are a match to TRBD2. CDR1 LGHDT and CDR2 YNNKEL come from the germline V gene (reference sequence). The CDR3 spans 17 residues. Trimming at V came to 4 bases and at J to 4 bases, leaving 8 bases not matched to a gene. The CDR3 sequence: CASSLRLAGGGGETQYF. CDR3 DNA sequence: TGTGCCAGCAGCCTAAGACTAGCGGGAGGGGGAGGAGAGACCCAGTACTTC.

In its sample, this clonotype was seen many times. This chain's CDR3 is CASSHPVTGNEQFF. The CDR3 nucleotides are TGTGCCAGCAGCCACCCAGTGACAGGCAATGAGCAGTTCTTC. V usage is TRBV7-2 and J usage is TRBJ2-1; a weak D match, TRBD1 (6 bases). Germline assignment: CDR1 SGHTA and CDR2 FQGNSA. The ends were cut back, 5 bases at V and 6 bases at J, with 14 bases in the middle. The CDR3 length is 14 residues.

This clonotype was seen a handful of times. V gene TRBV28 combines with J gene TRBJ2-6, with a tentative D call TRBD2 (5 bases). CDR3 length: 17 residues. V was cut by 3 bases and J by 0 bases, with 12 bases left in between. Germline CDR1 reads MDHEN; CDR2 reads SYDVKM. Here the CDR3 DNA reads TGTGCCAGCAGTTTCCCCGGGGTTCCCTCTGGGGCCAACGTCCTGACTTTC. Its translation: CASSFPGVPSGANVLTF.

This clonotype came up a few times. The chain has TRBV15 and TRBJ2-5; D gene uncertain. The CDR3 consists of 15 residues. Germline CDR1 and CDR2: LNHNV and YYDKDF (reference sequence). V lost 0 bases and J lost 7, with 15 bases in between. This chain's CDR3 is CATSRDRVGARTQYF. CDR3 nucleotide sequence: TGTGCCACCAGCAGAGATAGAGTCGGAGCCAGGACCCAGTACTTC. Combining the CDR3 with reference TRBV15 and TRBJ2-5 gives the whole variable domain DAMVIQNPRYQVTQFGKPVTLSCSQTLNHNVMYWYQQKSSQAPKLLFHYYDKDFNNEADTPDNFQSRRPNTSFCFLDIRSPGLGDTAMYLCATSRDRVGARTQYFGPGTRLLVL.

This clonotype has a count of ten or more. This chain links TRBV4-2 with TRBJ2-2; no reliable D call. This CDR3 has 14 residues. The V end was cut by 0 bases, the J end by 4 bases, with 6 bases between. Germline V gene sequence: CDR1 LGHNA, CDR2 YNFKEQ. The CDR3 DNA is TGTGCCAGCAGCCAAGAGACCATCACCGGGGAGCTGTTTTTT. It codes for CASSQETITGELFF.

V and J are TRBV5-8 and TRBJ2-7; 7 bases agree with TRBD1. Losses at the gene ends were 4 bases for V and 2 bases for J; bases not matched to a gene: 6. The CDR3 sequence is 14 residues long. CDR1 is SGHTS and CDR2 is YDEGEE in the germline V gene. In DNA, the CDR3 is TGTGCCAGCAGCCCGTGGGACAGAGCCTACGAGCAGTACGTC. Its translation: CASSPWDRAYEQYV.